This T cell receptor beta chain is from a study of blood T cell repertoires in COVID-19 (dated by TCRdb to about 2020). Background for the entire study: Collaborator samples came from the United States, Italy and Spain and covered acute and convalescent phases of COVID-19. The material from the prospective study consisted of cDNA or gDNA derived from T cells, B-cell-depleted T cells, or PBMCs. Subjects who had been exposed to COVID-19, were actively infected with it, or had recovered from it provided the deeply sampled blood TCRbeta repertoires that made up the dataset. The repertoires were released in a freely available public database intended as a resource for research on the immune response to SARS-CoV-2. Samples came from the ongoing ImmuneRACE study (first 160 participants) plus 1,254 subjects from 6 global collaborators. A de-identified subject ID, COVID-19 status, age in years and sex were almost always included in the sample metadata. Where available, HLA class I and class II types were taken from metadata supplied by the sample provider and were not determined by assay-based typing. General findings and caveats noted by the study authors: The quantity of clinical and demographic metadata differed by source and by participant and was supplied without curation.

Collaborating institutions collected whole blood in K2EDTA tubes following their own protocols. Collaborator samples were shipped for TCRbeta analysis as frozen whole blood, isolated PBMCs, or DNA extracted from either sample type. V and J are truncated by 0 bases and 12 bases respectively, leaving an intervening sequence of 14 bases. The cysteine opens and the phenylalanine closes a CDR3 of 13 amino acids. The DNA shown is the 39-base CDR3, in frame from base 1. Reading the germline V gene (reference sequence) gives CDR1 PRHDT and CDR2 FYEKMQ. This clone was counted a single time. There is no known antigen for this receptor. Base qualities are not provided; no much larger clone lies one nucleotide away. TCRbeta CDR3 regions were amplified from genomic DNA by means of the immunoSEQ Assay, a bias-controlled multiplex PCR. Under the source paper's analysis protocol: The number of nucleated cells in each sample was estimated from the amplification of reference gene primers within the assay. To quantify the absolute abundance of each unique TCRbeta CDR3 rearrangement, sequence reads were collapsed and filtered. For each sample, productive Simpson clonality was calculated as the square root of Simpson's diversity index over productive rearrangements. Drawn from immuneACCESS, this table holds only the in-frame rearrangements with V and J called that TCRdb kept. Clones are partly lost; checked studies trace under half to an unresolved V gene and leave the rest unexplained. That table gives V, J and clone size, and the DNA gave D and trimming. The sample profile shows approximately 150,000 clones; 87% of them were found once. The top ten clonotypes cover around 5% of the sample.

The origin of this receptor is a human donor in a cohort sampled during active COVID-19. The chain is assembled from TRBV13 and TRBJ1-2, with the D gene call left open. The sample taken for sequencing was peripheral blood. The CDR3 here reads CASSLGLTSSDTF. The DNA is TGTGCCAGCAGCTTAGGCCTAACCTCATCCGACACCTTC.